These T cell receptor beta chains were read from a single sample in a study of T-cell memory formation after mild COVID-19. TCRdb passed the 5' RACE reads through MiXCR, listing each CDR3 protein once. The sample consists of about 200,000 distinct CDR3 sequences, about 9.2% of them appearing once. The sequencing sample was made of PBMCs or a T cell subset sorted from them (not recorded which). Receptor source: a man between 18 and 35 years old who had mild COVID-19 (a few samples of this study predate the infection). Cell type and time point are not known. CDR3s include the opening cysteine and the closing phenylalanine or tryptophan.

J	V	CDR3
TRBJ1-1	TRBV6-2/TRBV6-3	CASSWWTDTEAFF
TRBJ1-2	TRBV13	CASSLGLQLYGYTF
TRBJ2-4	TRBV7-2	CASRGTGGGNIQYF
TRBJ2-1	TRBV7-3	CASSRRGYNEQFF
TRBJ1-2	TRBV5-1	CASRAGPYGYTF
TRBJ2-7	TRBV27	CASSLYGTDSYEQYF
TRBJ1-5	TRBV6-5	CASSYNGAQPQHF
TRBJ2-7	TRBV20-1	CSARTGTTYEQYF
TRBJ1-5	TRBV5-8	CASSPDRANGPQHF
TRBJ2-6	TRBV5-6	CASSRTGGVLTF
TRBJ2-1	TRBV6-6	CASSGQGVYNEQFF
TRBJ1-6	TRBV5-1	CASSLGQFNSPLHF
TRBJ1-1	TRBV5-4	CASTPRGGANTEAFF
TRBJ1-5	TRBV20-1	CSARDRDTHQPQHF
TRBJ2-3	TRBV5-1	CASSGAGALSTDTQYF
TRBJ1-2	TRBV5-4	CASSERQYYGYTF